The clone carrying this T cell receptor beta chain has a single count. This sample was taken from a study of tumor and adjacent non-tumor tissue in lung cancer. Germline V gives CDR1 MNHEY, CDR2 SVGAGI. The CDR3 covers 13 residues. Trimming left V 9 bases short and J 12 bases short, with 23 bases between. A modified ARM-PCR protocol with three rounds of nested PCR amplified TCRbeta. Each CDR3 protein is one row after TCRdb ran MiXCR on the multiplex PCR reads. The sample carries 120,000 or so distinct CDR3 sequences, around three fifths recorded once. RNA was extracted from bulk tissue without any cell sorting.

This chain links TRBV6-5 with TRBJ1-2; possibly TRBD1 for D (5 bases). Sequencing was performed on lung tumor tissue. The receptor was derived from a young man with non-small cell lung cancer. The DNA of the CDR3 is TGTGCCAGTCGAATTTCGGGGGGGAGTTGTGACACCTTC. Protein: CASRISGGSCDTF.